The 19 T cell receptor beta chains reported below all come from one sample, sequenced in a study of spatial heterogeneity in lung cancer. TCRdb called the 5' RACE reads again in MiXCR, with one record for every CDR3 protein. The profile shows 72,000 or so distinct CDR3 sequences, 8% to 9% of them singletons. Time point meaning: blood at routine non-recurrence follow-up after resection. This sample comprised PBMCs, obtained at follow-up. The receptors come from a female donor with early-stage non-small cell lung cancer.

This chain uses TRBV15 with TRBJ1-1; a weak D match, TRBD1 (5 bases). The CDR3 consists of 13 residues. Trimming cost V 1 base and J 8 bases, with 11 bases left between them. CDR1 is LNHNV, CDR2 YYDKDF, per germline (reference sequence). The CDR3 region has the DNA TGTGCCACCAGCAGAGGGGGGACGTCGGAAGCTTTCTTT. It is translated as CATSRGGTSEAFF.

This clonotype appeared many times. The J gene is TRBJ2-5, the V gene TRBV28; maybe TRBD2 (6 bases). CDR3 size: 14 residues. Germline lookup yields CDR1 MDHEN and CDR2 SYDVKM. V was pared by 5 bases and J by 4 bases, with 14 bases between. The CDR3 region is CASSPGGGRETQYF. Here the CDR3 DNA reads TGTGCCAGCAGTCCCGGGGGAGGCAGAGAGACCCAGTACTTC.

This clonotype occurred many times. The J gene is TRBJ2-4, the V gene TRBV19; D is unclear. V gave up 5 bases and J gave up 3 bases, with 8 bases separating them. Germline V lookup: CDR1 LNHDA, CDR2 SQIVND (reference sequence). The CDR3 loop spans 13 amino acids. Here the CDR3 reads CASSAPSKNIQYF. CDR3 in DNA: TGTGCCAGTAGTGCCCCCAGCAAAAACATTCAGTACTTC.

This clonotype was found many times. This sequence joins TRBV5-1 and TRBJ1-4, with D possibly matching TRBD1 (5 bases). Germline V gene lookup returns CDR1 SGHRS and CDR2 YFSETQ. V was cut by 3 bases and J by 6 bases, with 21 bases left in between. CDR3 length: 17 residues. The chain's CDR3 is CASSSDRVGGVDEKLFF. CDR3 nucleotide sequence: TGCGCCAGCAGCTCGGATCGAGTCGGAGGGGTTGATGAAAAACTGTTTTTT. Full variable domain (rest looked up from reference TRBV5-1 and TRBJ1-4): KAGVTQTPRYLIKTRGQQVTLSCSPISGHRSVSWYQQTPGQGLQFLFEYFSETQRNKGNFPGRFSGRQFSNSRSEMNVSTLELGDSALYLCASSSDRVGGVDEKLFFGSGTQLSVL.

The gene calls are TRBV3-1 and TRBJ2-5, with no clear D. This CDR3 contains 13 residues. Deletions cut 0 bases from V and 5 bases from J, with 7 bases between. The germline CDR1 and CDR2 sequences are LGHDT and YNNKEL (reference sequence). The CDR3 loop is CASSQDPTETQYF. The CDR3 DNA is TGTGCCAGCAGCCAAGATCCGACCGAGACCCAGTACTTC.

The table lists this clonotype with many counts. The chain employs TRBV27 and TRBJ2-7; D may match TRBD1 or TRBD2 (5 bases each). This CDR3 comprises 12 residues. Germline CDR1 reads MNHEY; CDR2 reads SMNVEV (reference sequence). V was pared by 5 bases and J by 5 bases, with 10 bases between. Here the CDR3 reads CASSSRENEQYF. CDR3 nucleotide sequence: TGTGCCAGCAGTAGCAGGGAGAACGAGCAGTACTTC.

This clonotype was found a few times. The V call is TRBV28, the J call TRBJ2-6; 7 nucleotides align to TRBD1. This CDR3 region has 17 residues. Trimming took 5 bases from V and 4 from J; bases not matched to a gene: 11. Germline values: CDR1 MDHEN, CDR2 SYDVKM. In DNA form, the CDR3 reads TGTGCCAGCAGTCCACTGACAGGGTCGGGAGGGGCCAACGTCCTGACTTTC. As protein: CASSPLTGSGGANVLTF.

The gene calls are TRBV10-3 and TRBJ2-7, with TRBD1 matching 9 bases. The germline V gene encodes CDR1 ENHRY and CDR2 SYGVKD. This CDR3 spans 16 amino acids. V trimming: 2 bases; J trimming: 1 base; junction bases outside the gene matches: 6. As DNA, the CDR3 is TGTGCCATCAGTGAGGCGCTGACAGGGGGGTCCTACGAGCAGTACTTC. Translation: CAISEALTGGSYEQYF.

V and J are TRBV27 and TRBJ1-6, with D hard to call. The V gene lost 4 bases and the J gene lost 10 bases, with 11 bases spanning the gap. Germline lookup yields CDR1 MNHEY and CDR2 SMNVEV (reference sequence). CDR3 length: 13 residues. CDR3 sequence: CASSSARRSPLHF. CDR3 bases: TGTGCCAGCAGTTCCGCCCGAAGATCACCCCTCCACTTT.

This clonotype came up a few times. The CDR3 spells CASSHPYGSPIYEQYF. The CDR3, as DNA: TGTGCCAGCTCTCACCCATACGGGAGTCCGATCTACGAGCAGTACTTC. This chain uses TRBV18 with TRBJ2-7, with a possible D match to TRBD2 (6 bases). The CDR3 is 16 residues long. The germline V and J ends were trimmed by 6 bases and 3 bases, with 21 bases remaining between them. The V gene's germline CDR1 is KGHSH and CDR2 LQKENI.

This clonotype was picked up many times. CDR3 amino acids: CASHRGLAHEQYF. In nucleotides, the CDR3 is TGTGCCAGCCACAGGGGCCTGGCTCACGAGCAGTACTTC. The V gene is TRBV2, the J gene TRBJ2-7; 7 nucleotides agree with TRBD1. Trimming removed 8 bases from V and 5 bases from J; junction bases left unmatched: 9. CDR3 size: 13 residues. Germline V gene lookup returns CDR1 SNHLY and CDR2 FYNNEI.

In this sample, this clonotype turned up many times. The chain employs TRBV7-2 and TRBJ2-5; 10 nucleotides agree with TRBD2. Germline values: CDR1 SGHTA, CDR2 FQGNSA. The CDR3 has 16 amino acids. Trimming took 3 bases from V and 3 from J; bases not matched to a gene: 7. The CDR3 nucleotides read TGTGCCAGCAGCTTTCAGCGCCTAGCGGGAGAAGAGACCCAGTACTTC. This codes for CASSFQRLAGEETQYF.

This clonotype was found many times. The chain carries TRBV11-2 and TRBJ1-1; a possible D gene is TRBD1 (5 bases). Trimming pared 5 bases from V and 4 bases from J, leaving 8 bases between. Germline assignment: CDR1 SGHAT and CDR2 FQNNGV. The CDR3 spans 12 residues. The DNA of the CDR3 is TGTGCCAGCAGCACCGGGACCACTGAAGCTTTCTTT. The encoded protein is CASSTGTTEAFF.

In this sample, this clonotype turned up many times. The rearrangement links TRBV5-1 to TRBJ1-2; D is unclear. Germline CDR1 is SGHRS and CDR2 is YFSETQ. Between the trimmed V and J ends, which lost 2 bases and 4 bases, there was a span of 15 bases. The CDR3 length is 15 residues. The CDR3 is CASSFERVLGYGYTF. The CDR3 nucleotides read TGCGCCAGCAGCTTCGAGAGGGTCCTCGGCTATGGCTACACCTTC.

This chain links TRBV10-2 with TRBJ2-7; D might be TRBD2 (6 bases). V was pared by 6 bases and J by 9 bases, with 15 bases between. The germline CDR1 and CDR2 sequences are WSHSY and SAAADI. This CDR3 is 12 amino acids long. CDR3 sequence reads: CASSPGLGMQYF. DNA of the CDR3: TGCGCCAGCAGCCCGGGACTGGGAATGCAGTACTTC.

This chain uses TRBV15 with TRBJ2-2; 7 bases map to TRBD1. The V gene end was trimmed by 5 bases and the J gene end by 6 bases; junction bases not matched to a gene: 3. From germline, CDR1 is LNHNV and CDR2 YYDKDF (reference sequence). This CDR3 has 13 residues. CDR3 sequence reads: CATSRQGSGELFF. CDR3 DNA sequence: TGTGCCACCAGCCGACAGGGCTCCGGGGAGCTGTTTTTT.

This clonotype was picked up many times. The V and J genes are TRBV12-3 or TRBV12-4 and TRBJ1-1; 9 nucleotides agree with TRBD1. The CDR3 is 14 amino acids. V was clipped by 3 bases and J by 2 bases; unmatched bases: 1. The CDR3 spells CASSLDRGNTEAFF. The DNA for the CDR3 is TGTGCCAGCAGTTTGGACAGGGGCAACACTGAAGCTTTCTTT.

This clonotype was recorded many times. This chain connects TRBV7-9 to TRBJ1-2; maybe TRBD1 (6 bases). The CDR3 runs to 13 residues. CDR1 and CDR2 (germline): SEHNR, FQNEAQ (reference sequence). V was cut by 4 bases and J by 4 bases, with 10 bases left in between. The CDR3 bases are TGTGCCAGCAGCTCCAGGGGCGGCTATGGCTACACCTTC. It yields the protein CASSSRGGYGYTF.

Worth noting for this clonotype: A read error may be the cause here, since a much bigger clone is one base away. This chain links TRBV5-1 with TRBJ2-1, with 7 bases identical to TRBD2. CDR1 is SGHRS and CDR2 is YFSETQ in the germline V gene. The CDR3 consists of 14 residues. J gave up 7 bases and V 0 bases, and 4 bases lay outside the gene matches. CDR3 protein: CASSLGAGANEQFF. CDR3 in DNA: TGCGCCAGCAGCTTGGGGGCGGGAGCGAATGAGCAGTTCTTC.